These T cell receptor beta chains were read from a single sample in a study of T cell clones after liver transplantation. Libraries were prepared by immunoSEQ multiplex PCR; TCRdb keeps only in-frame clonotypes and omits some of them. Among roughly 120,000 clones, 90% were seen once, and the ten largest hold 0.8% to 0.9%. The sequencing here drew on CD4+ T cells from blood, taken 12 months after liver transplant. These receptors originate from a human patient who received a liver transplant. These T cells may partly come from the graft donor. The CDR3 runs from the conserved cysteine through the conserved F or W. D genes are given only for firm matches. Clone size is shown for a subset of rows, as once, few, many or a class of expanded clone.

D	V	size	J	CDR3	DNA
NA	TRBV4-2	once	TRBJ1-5	CASSQDQLSNQPQHF	TGTGCCAGCAGCCAAGATCAGCTTAGCAATCAGCCCCAGCATTTT
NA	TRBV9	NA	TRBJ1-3	CASSERSYSGNTIYF	TGTGCCAGCAGCGAGAGGTCCTACTCTGGAAACACCATATATTTT
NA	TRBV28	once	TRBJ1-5	CASLGTVKGNQPQHF	TGTGCCAGCCTGGGGACGGTGAAGGGCAATCAGCCCCAGCATTTT
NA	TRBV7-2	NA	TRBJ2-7	CASSPGRGNEQYF	TGTGCCAGCAGCCCTGGAAGAGGCAACGAGCAGTACTTC
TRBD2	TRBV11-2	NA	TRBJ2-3	CASSFLAGGTDTQYF	TGTGCCAGCAGCTTTTTAGCGGGTGGCACAGATACGCAGTATTTT
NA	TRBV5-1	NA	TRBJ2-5	CASSLGTAFQETQYF	TGCGCCAGCAGCTTGGGGACAGCCTTTCAAGAGACCCAGTACTTC
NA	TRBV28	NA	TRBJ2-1	CASSLVGLKGTEQFF	TGTGCCAGCAGTTTAGTCGGTTTAAAGGGGACTGAGCAGTTCTTC
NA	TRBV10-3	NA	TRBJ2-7	CAISSAGMYEQYF	TGTGCCATCAGTAGCGCGGGAATGTACGAGCAGTACTTC
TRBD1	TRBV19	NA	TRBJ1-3	CASRLTGAPNTIYF	TGTGCCAGTAGACTGACAGGGGCCCCGAACACCATATATTTT
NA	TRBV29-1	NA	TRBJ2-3	CSVEIPSLGGTDTQYF	TGCAGCGTCGAAATCCCCTCGCTAGGGGGCACAGATACGCAGTATTTT
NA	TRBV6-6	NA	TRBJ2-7	CASSATPAEQYF	TGTGCCAGCAGTGCCACCCCCGCCGAGCAGTACTTC
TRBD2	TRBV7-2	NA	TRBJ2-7	CASSYREGVNEQYF	TGTGCCAGCAGCTACCGGGAGGGCGTCAACGAGCAGTACTTC
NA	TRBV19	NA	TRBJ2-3	CASSIGPDTDTQYF	TGTGCCAGTAGTATAGGACCAGACACAGATACGCAGTATTTT
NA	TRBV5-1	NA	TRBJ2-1	CASSGDKYNEQFF	TGCGCCAGCAGCGGCGACAAGTACAATGAGCAGTTCTTC
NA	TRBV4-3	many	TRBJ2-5	CASSLAPGTQETQYF	TGCGCCAGCAGCCTCGCCCCCGGGACTCAAGAGACCCAGTACTTC
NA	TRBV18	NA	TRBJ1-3	CASSARISGDSGNTIYF	TGTGCCAGCTCAGCACGGATCTCAGGAGACTCTGGAAACACCATATATTTT
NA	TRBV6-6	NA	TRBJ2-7	CASSRGYEQYF	TGTGCCAGCAGTCGGGGATACGAGCAGTACTTC
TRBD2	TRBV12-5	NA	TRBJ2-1	CASGFSGRDEQFF	TGTGCTAGTGGTTTTAGCGGGAGAGATGAGCAGTTCTTC
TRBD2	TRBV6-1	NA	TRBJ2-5	CASSEFAAGRVQETQYF	TGTGCCAGCAGTGAATTTGCGGCCGGGAGGGTGCAAGAGACCCAGTACTTC
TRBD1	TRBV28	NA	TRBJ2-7	CASSTRQGRSYEQYF	TGTGCCAGCAGCACGAGACAGGGCCGATCCTACGAGCAGTACTTC
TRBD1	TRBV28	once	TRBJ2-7	CASSGTDSSYEQYF	TGTGCCAGCTCCGGGACAGACTCGTCCTACGAGCAGTACTTC
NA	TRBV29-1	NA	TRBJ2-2	CSVDLRGNTGELFF	TGCAGCGTTGATTTACGGGGAAACACCGGGGAGCTGTTTTTT
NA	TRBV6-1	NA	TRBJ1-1	CASSAKVYRDKNTEAFF	TGTGCCAGCAGTGCCAAAGTTTATAGGGACAAGAACACTGAAGCTTTCTTT
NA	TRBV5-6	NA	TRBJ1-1	CASSHRPPFRANTEAFF	TGTGCCAGCAGTCACCGGCCACCCTTTCGGGCTAACACTGAAGCTTTCTTT
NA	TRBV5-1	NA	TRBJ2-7	CASSLGPRAYEQYF	TGCGCCAGCAGCCTGGGCCCCAGGGCCTACGAGCAGTACTTC
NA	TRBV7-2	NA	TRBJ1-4	CASSLQGNDGEKLFF	TGTGCCAGCAGCTTACAGGGGAACGACGGTGAAAAACTGTTTTTT
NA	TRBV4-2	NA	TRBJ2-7	CASSQVGEVYEQYF	TGTGCCAGCAGCCAAGTGGGGGAGGTCTACGAGCAGTACTTC
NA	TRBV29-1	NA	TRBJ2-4	CSVEGTVKNIQYF	TGCAGCGTTGAAGGGACAGTCAAAAACATTCAGTACTTC
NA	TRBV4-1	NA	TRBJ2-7	CASSQGGGGSASYEQYF	TGCGCCAGCAGCCAAGGCGGTGGGGGGTCGGCCTCCTACGAGCAGTACTTC
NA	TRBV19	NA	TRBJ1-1	CASSIGGARGVEAFF	TGTGCCAGTAGTATAGGAGGGGCGCGGGGTGTTGAAGCTTTCTTT
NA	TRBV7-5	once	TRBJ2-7	CARSLGQRQIYEQYF	TGTGCCAGAAGCTTAGGGCAGAGACAAATCTACGAGCAGTACTTC
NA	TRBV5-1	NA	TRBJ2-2	CASSASGQGAGELFF	TGCGCCAGCAGCGCCTCGGGCCAGGGTGCGGGGGAGCTGTTTTTT
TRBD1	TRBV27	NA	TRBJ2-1	CASSLWVGQGANEQFF	TGTGCCAGCAGTTTATGGGTGGGACAGGGGGCGAATGAGCAGTTCTTC
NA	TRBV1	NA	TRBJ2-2	CTSSQIKVAGADTGELFF	TGCACCAGCAGCCAAATAAAAGTGGCAGGGGCGGACACCGGGGAGCTGTTTTTT
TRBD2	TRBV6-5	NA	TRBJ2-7	CASRPGLAGGEQYF	TGTGCCAGCAGGCCGGGACTAGCGGGAGGCGAGCAGTACTTC
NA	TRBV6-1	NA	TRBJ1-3	CASSEALASSGNTIYF	TGTGCCAGCAGTGAAGCGCTGGCGAGCTCTGGAAACACCATATATTTT
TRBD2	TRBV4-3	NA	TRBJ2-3	CASSQESGRVTDTQYF	TGCGCCAGCAGCCAAGAAAGCGGGAGGGTCACAGATACGCAGTATTTT
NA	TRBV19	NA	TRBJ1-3	CASSIDRTDRLGNTIYF	TGTGCCAGTAGTATAGATCGGACCGATCGTCTTGGAAACACCATATATTTT
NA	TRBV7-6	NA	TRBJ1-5	CASSLAEVQPQHF	TGTGCCAGCAGCTTAGCGGAGGTTCAGCCCCAGCATTTT
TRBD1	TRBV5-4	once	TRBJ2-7	CASSRDSYEQYF	TGTGCCAGCAGCCGGGACAGTTACGAGCAGTACTTC
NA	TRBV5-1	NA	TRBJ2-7	CASSPGWALDEQYF	TGCGCCAGCAGTCCCGGGTGGGCTCTAGACGAGCAGTACTTC
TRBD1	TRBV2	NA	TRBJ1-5	CASSGQGGQPQHF	TGTGCCAGCAGTGGACAGGGAGGTCAGCCCCAGCATTTT
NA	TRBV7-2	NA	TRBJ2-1	CASSLEWTSEQFF	TGTGCCAGCAGCTTAGAGTGGACAAGCGAGCAGTTCTTC